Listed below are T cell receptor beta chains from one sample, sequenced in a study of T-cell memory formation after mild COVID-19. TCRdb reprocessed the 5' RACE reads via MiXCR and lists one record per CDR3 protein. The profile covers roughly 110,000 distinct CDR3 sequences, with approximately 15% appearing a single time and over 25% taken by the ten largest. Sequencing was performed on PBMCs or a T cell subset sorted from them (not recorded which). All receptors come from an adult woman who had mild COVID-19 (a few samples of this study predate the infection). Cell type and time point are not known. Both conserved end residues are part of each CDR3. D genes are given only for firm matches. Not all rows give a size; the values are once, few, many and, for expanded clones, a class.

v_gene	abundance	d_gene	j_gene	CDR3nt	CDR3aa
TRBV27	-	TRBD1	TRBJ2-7	TGTGCCAGCAGTTTCGGACAGGGGGCATCCGAGCAGTACTTC	CASSFGQGASEQYF
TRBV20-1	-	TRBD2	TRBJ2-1	TGCAGTGCTCATCCTAGCGGGCCCAATCCAGGAGAGCAGTTCTTC	CSAHPSGPNPGEQFF
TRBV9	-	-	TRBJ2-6	TGTGCCAGCAGGAGAGGGACGGGCTCTGGGGCCAACGTCCTGACTTTC	CASRRGTGSGANVLTF
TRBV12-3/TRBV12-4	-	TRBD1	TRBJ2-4	TGTGCCAGCAGTGAGCCGGGACAGGGGTTGAAGAACAAAAACATTCAGTACTTC	CASSEPGQGLKNKNIQYF
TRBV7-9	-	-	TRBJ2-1	TGTGCCAGCAGCAATGGGTATGGCGGAGGCACTGGCGATGAGCAGTTCTTC	CASSNGYGGGTGDEQFF
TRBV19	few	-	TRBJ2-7	TGTGCCAGTAGTATGTCTAGCGAGCCTTACGAGCAGTACTTC	CASSMSSEPYEQYF
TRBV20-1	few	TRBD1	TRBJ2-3	TGCAGTGCTAGGGTGGGACAGGGCGACACAGATACGCAGTATTTT	CSARVGQGDTDTQYF
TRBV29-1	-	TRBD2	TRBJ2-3	TGCAGCGTGCCAGGGACTAGCGGGGGCCACCACCTAAGCACAGATACGCAGTATTTT	CSVPGTSGGHHLSTDTQYF
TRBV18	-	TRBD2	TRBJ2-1	TGTGCCAGCTCACCACCGAGCGGGGGGTACAATGAGCAGTTCTTC	CASSPPSGGYNEQFF
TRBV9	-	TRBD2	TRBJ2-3	TGTGCCAGTCAAGGGAGGGTCGGCACAGATACGCAGTATTTT	CASQGRVGTDTQYF
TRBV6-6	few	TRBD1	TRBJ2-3	TGTGCCAGCAGTTACACACGTACCGGGACAGGGTCAGATACGCAGTATTTT	CASSYTRTGTGSDTQYF
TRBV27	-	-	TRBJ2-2	TGTGCCAGCAGTTTCTACACCGGGGAGCTGTTTTTT	CASSFYTGELFF
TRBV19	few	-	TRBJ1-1	TGTGCCAGTAGTAGCCCAGGTGATGAAGCTTTCTTT	CASSSPGDEAFF
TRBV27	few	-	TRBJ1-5	TGTGCCAGCAGTTTATTGGACGGGACAAATCAGCCCCAGCATTTT	CASSLLDGTNQPQHF
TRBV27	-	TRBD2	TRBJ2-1	TGTGCCAGCAACCTCCCGGGACTAGCGGGGGGTCCCTACAATGAGCAGTTCTTC	CASNLPGLAGGPYNEQFF
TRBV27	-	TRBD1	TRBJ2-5	TGTGCCAGCCATTCATGCCAGCAGTTTCTGCCCGGGACAGGGGGCTACCAAGAGACCCAGTACTTC	CASHSCQQFLPGTGGYQETQYF
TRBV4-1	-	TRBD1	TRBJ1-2	TGCGCCAGCAGCCAAGATCAGGAGACAGGGTTCTATGGCTACACCTTC	CASSQDQETGFYGYTF
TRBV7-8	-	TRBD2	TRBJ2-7	TGTGCCAGCAGCTCCCAGGCGGGGGACCCCCACGAGCAGTACTTC	CASSSQAGDPHEQYF
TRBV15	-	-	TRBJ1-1	TGTGCCACCAGCAGAGATCCTGACACTGAAGCTTTCTTT	CATSRDPDTEAFF
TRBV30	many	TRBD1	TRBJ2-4	TGTGCCTGGAAGCACAGGGGTGGTCTGAACATTCAGTACTTC	CAWKHRGGLNIQYF
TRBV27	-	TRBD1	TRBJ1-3	TGTGCCAGCAGTTTAACCGGGACAGTAGGAAACACAATATATTTT	CASSLTGTVGNTIYF
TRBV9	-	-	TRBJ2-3	TGTGCCAGCAGCGTAGCTTTGGCCAGCACAGGCACAGATACGCAGTATTTT	CASSVALASTGTDTQYF
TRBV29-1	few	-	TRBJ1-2	TGCAGCGCTCCCGGGGGAAGGCCTAACTATGGCTACACCTTC	CSAPGGRPNYGYTF
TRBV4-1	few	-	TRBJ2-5	TGCGCCAGCAGCCAAGGGGAACTCCCTCAAGAGACCCAGTACTTC	CASSQGELPQETQYF
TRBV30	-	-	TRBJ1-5	TGTGCCTGGAAAGGGAGGGATCAGCCCCAGCATTTT	CAWKGRDQPQHF
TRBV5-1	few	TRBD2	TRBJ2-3	TGCGCCAGCAGCCTCCCCCAGCGGGAGGGCACAGATACGCAGTATTTT	CASSLPQREGTDTQYF
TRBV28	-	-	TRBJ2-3	TGTGCCAGCAGTCTTCCCTCCAATACGCAGTATTTT	CASSLPSNTQYF
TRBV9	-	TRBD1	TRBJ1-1	TGTGCCAGCAGCGGAGGGGACAGGGCTTATCCCACTGAAGCTTTCTTT	CASSGGDRAYPTEAFF
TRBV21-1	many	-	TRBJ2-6	TGTGCCAGCCCCATAACTGGGGCCAACGTCCTGACTTTC	CASPITGANVLTF
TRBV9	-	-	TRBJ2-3	TGTGCCAGCAGCGGCTTCACAGATACGCAGTATTTT	CASSGFTDTQYF
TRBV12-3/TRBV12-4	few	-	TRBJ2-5	TGTGCCAGCAGTGCCCGGGCGGGCGTGGAGACCCAGTACTTC	CASSARAGVETQYF
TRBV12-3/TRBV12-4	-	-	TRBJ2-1	TGTGCCAGCAGCGGCTTTGTGGGTAGCTCCTACAATGAGCAGTTCTTC	CASSGFVGSSYNEQFF
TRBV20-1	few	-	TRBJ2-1	TGCAGTGCTAGGGGCGGGGAACTAACCAGCTCCTACAATGAGCAGTTCTTC	CSARGGELTSSYNEQFF
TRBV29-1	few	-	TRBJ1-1	TGCAGCGTTGATGTTTTCGGGGAGGACACTGAAGCTTTCTTT	CSVDVFGEDTEAFF
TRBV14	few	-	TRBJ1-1	TGTGCCAGCAGCCAAGGGGAGGGATTCACTGAAGCTTTCTTT	CASSQGEGFTEAFF
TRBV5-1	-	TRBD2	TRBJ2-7	TGCGCCAGCAGCAGTCCCGGGACTAGCGCCTACGAGCAGTACTTC	CASSSPGTSAYEQYF
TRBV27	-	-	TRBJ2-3	TGTGCCAGCAGTTTCTTTATGCGGGAAGCAAGCACAGATACGCAGTATTTT	CASSFFMREASTDTQYF
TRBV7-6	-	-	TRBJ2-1	TGTGCCAGCAGGCGGGCGACTTCCTCCTACAATGAGCAGTTCTTC	CASRRATSSYNEQFF